What follows are 30 T cell receptor beta chains derived from one specimen sequenced in a study of PD-1 blockade in mismatch repair-deficient tumors. TCRdb keeps only in-frame clones here, not all; method: immunoSEQ multiplex PCR. The repertoire holds about 25,000 clones, with approximately 88% as singletons. The sample was PBMCs, taken before pembrolizumab treatment. The receptors here all came from an adult with mismatch repair-deficient cancer.

V usage is TRBV27 and J usage is TRBJ2-6; possible D gene TRBD1, 6 bases. CDR3 length: 16 residues. V was clipped by 6 bases and J by 0 bases, with 12 bases between them. Germline CDR1 MNHEY, CDR2 SMNVEV (reference sequence). The CDR3 loop is CASRNTGSSGANVLTF. As DNA, the CDR3 is TGTGCCAGCAGAAATACAGGGAGCTCTGGGGCCAACGTCCTGACTTTC.

V gene TRBV7-2 combines with J gene TRBJ1-4, with unresolved D. The CDR3 is made up of 14 amino acids. Trimming shortened V by 4 bases and J by 1 base, and 7 bases separated the two germline ends. Germline CDR1 is SGHTA and CDR2 is FQGNSA. As DNA, the CDR3 is TGTGCCAGCAGCTCCGGGATAACTAATGAAAAACTGTTTTTT. It yields the protein CASSSGITNEKLFF.

V usage is TRBV7-6 and J usage is TRBJ2-1; 9 bases align to TRBD1. Germline CDR1 is SGHVS and CDR2 is FNYEAQ. V shed 5 bases and J 10 bases; nucleotides not matched to a gene: 9. This CDR3 spans 14 amino acids. The CDR3 spells CASSIRTGVDEQFF. The CDR3 DNA sequence: TGTGCCAGCAGCATCAGGACAGGGGTGGACGAGCAGTTCTTC.

The chain recombines TRBV5-8 with TRBJ2-5, with D maybe TRBD1 (6 bases). Trimming removed 4 bases from V and 6 bases from J, with 19 bases in between. The CDR3 is made up of 15 amino acids. CDR1 is SGHTS and CDR2 is YDEGEE in the germline V gene. The CDR3 protein is CASSPDRQGMKTQYF. CDR3 nucleotides: TGTGCCAGCAGCCCGGATAGGCAGGGGATGAAGACCCAGTACTTC.

V usage is TRBV29-1 and J usage is TRBJ2-3, with 9 bases lining up with TRBD2. Unmatched junction bases numbered 7, after V lost 2 bases and J lost 4 bases. The CDR3 spans 15 residues. Germline CDR1 and CDR2: SQVTM and ANQGSEA. The CDR3 DNA reads TGCAGCGTTGAAACGATTAGCGGGAGAGCAGATACGCAGTATTTT. Amino acids: CSVETISGRADTQYF.

The gene calls are TRBV9 and TRBJ2-3; 10 bases line up with TRBD2. Per germline, CDR1 SGDLS and CDR2 YYNGEE. This CDR3 contains 16 residues. The V gene end was trimmed by 0 bases and the J gene end by 4 bases; junction bases not matched to a gene: 5. Here the CDR3 reads CASSVGLAGVSDTQYF. The CDR3 DNA reads as TGTGCCAGCAGCGTAGGCCTAGCGGGAGTTTCAGATACGCAGTATTTT.

The rearrangement uses TRBV7-2 and TRBJ2-5; D might be TRBD1 (6 bases). The germline gives CDR1 SGHTA, CDR2 FQGNSA. The germline V and J ends were trimmed by 3 bases and 1 base, with 18 bases remaining between them. This CDR3 has 17 amino acids. This chain's CDR3 is CASSLGLIQGRQETQYF. The CDR3 nucleotides are TGTGCCAGCAGCTTGGGCCTGATACAGGGACGCCAAGAGACCCAGTACTTC.

The chain combines TRBV28 with TRBJ1-5, with TRBD1 identical over 8 bases. Germline values: CDR1 MDHEN, CDR2 SYDVKM. This CDR3 is built from 15 residues. The V segment lost 2 bases and the J segment 2 bases; nucleotides outside the gene matches: 2. The CDR3 coding sequence is TGTGCCAGCAGTTTAGCGGGACAGGGCAATCAGCCCCAGCATTTT. The encoded protein is CASSLAGQGNQPQHF.

The chain carries TRBV5-1 and TRBJ2-7, with 8 bases aligning to TRBD1. Trimming cost V 4 bases and J 5 bases; bases outside gene matches: 20. Germline CDR1 SGHRS, CDR2 YFSETQ. The CDR3 length is 18 residues. The CDR3 sequence: CASSPPQLRQGAVDEQYF. CDR3 coding DNA: TGCGCCAGCAGCCCCCCCCAACTAAGGCAGGGGGCAGTAGACGAGCAGTACTTC.

The chain carries TRBV6-5 and TRBJ2-7; TRBD2 agrees at 11 bases. Germline assignment: CDR1 MNHEY and CDR2 SVGAGI. The ends lost 2 bases at V and 6 bases at J; junction bases unmatched: 6. This CDR3 is 15 amino acids long. The DNA of the CDR3 is TGTGCCAGCAGTTACCTGACTAGCGGGACAGGCGAGCAGTACTTC. Amino acid sequence: CASSYLTSGTGEQYF.

The genes are TRBV27 and TRBJ2-3; D is perhaps TRBD1 (7 bases). Germline CDR1 reads MNHEY; CDR2 reads SMNVEV (reference sequence). The CDR3 runs 14 residues. The ends were cut back, 3 bases at V and 7 bases at J, with 14 bases in the middle. CDR3 in DNA: TGTGCCAGCAGTTTTCAGGGGGAGGCATATACGCAGTATTTT. Its translation is CASSFQGEAYTQYF.

The chain couples TRBV9 to TRBJ1-1, with a weak D call TRBD1 (6 bases). The CDR3 has 14 amino acids. Trimming stripped 0 bases from V and 2 bases from J, with 8 bases between. Germline loops: CDR1 SGDLS, CDR2 YYNGEE. CDR3 protein: CASSVEGVNTEAFF. CDR3 sequence (DNA): TGTGCCAGCAGCGTAGAGGGGGTAAACACTGAAGCTTTCTTT. Drawing the rest from reference TRBV9 and TRBJ1-1, the complete variable domain is DSGVTQTPKHLITATGQRVTLRCSPRSGDLSVYWYQQSLDQGLQFLIQYYNGEERAKGNILERFSAQQFPDLHSELNLSSLELGDSALYFCASSVEGVNTEAFFGQGTRLTVV.

This clone was counted a few times. V is TRBV9 and J is TRBJ2-7, with D tentatively TRBD2 (5 bases). The V gene lost 4 bases and the J gene lost 2 bases, with 13 bases spanning the gap. Germline loops: CDR1 SGDLS, CDR2 YYNGEE. The CDR3 extends over 14 amino acids. The CDR3 sequence is CASSPSGLPYEQYF. The CDR3 nucleotides read TGTGCCAGCAGCCCTTCGGGATTACCCTACGAGCAGTACTTC.

The chain is built from TRBV7-3 and TRBJ2-7; tentative D call: TRBD2 (7 bases). Deletions cut 0 bases from V and 4 bases from J, with 10 bases between. This CDR3 is 14 amino acids long. Germline CDR1 is SGHTA and CDR2 is FQGTGA. The CDR3 region is CASSLTAGAYEQYF. The CDR3 coding sequence is TGTGCCAGCAGCTTAACGGCGGGGGCTTACGAGCAGTACTTC.

The CDR3 nucleotides are TGCGCCAGCAGCCGGGGGACGGGGGGCGGTAAGACCCAGTACTTC. Residues: CASSRGTGGGKTQYF. The gene calls are TRBV4-1 and TRBJ2-5, with D tentatively TRBD2 (7 bases). V gave up 4 bases and J gave up 6 bases, with 18 bases separating them. From germline, CDR1 is MGHRA and CDR2 YSYEKL. There are 15 residues in the CDR3.

The rearrangement uses TRBV7-9 and TRBJ1-1; D remains ambiguous. Germline CDR1 is SEHNR and CDR2 is FQNEAQ (reference sequence). CDR3 size: 14 residues. The germline V and J ends were trimmed by 3 bases and 2 bases, with 10 bases remaining between them. The CDR3 DNA reads as TGTGCCAGCAGCTTTCATTCTAGAAACACTGAAGCTTTCTTT. Protein sequence: CASSFHSRNTEAFF. The complete variable domain, with remaining parts taken from reference TRBV7-9 and TRBJ1-1, reads DTGVSQNPRHKITKRGQNVTFRCDPISEHNRLYWYRQTLGQGPEFLTYFQNEAQLEKSRLLSDRFSAERPKGSFSTLEIQRTEQGDSAMYLCASSFHSRNTEAFFGQGTRLTVV.

The chain is built from TRBV6-6 and TRBJ2-1; TRBD2 matches 12 bases. Germline CDR1 reads MNHNY; CDR2 reads SVGAGI (reference sequence). V lost 7 bases to trimming and J lost 7 bases; unmatched junction nucleotides: 11. The CDR3 is 16 residues long. The CDR3 protein is CASNSPPLAGGNEQFF. CDR3 DNA sequence: TGTGCCAGCAATTCCCCCCCGCTAGCGGGAGGGAATGAGCAGTTCTTC.

The gene calls are TRBV14 and TRBJ1-1; D call uncertain. CDR1 and CDR2 (germline): SGHDN, FVKESK. Trimming shortened V by 4 bases and J by 0 bases, and 9 bases separated the two germline ends. The CDR3 length is 14 residues. CDR3 coding DNA: TGTGCCAGCAGCCCCCCGGGGATGAACACTGAAGCTTTCTTT. Translated, it gives CASSPPGMNTEAFF. Filled out from reference TRBV14 and TRBJ1-1, the complete variable domain reads EAGVTQFPSHSVIEKGQTVTLRCDPISGHDNLYWYRRVMGKEIKFLLHFVKESKQDESGMPNNRFLAERTGGTYSTLKVQPAELEDSGVYFCASSPPGMNTEAFFGQGTRLTVV.

This chain connects TRBV18 to TRBJ1-2, with D maybe TRBD1 (5 bases). Between the trimmed V and J ends, which lost 3 bases and 2 bases, there was a span of 10 bases. The CDR3 extends over 14 amino acids. Germline CDR1 and CDR2: KGHSH and LQKENI. In DNA form, the CDR3 reads TGTGCCAGCTCACCCCTCGGACAAAACTATGGCTACACCTTC. Translating gives CASSPLGQNYGYTF.

The chain combines TRBV21-1 with TRBJ1-2. TRBV21-1 counts as a pseudogene. The CDR3 contains 14 residues. DNA of the CDR3: TGTGCCAGCAGCAAAGGGAGGGGTTTGAGCGGCTACACCTTC. Amino acids: CASSKGRGLSGYTF.

This clone occurred a few times. The chain joins TRBV9 to TRBJ2-7, with D tentatively TRBD1 (6 bases). The CDR3 sequence is 13 residues long. The germline CDR1 and CDR2 sequences are SGDLS and YYNGEE. Trimming took 3 bases from V and 3 from J, leaving 10 bases between them. DNA for the CDR3: TGTGCCAGCAGCGAAGGGACAAACTACGAGCAGTACTTC. It yields the protein CASSEGTNYEQYF.

This clone was counted only a few times. The chain recombines TRBV4-1 with TRBJ2-7; 9 bases are shared with TRBD1. CDR3 length: 14 amino acids. J gave up 5 bases and V 4 bases, and 6 bases lay outside the gene matches. Germline CDR1 is MGHRA and CDR2 is YSYEKL. This chain's CDR3 is CASSLPGQGDEQYF. CDR3 coding DNA: TGCGCCAGCAGCCTTCCGGGACAGGGTGACGAGCAGTACTTC.

This CDR3 reads CASSPLPDTQYF. Written as DNA, the CDR3 is TGTGCCAGTAGTCCCCTCCCAGATACGCAGTATTTT. V usage is TRBV19 and J usage is TRBJ2-3; D ambiguous. This CDR3 spans 12 amino acids. Looked up from germline, CDR1 is LNHDA and CDR2 is SQIVND (reference sequence). V dropped 5 bases and J dropped 4 bases, with 7 bases sitting between them.

This chain joins TRBV6-1 and TRBJ1-2; no reliable D call. CDR1 MNHNS and CDR2 SASEGT come from the germline V gene. The CDR3 has 12 residues. The V end lost 1 base, the J end lost 5 bases, and 5 bases lay between the germline ends. In DNA, the CDR3 is TGTGCCAGCAGTGAAGTACAGTATGGCTACACCTTC. Its protein is CASSEVQYGYTF.

The V call is TRBV28, the J call TRBJ2-2, with 7 positions matching TRBD2. V shed 6 bases, J shed 1 base, and the junction held 8 bases outside the gene matches. This CDR3 spans 16 amino acids. Per germline, CDR1 MDHEN and CDR2 SYDVKM. Written as DNA, the CDR3 is TGTGCCAGCAGGCCGGGGCTAGCGGAGAACACCGGGGAGCTGTTTTTT. Amino acid sequence: CASRPGLAENTGELFF.

This chain connects TRBV5-1 to TRBJ2-1, with a possible D match to TRBD1 (6 bases). The ends were cut back, 2 bases at V and 1 base at J, with 13 bases in the middle. CDR1 is SGHRS and CDR2 is YFSETQ in the germline V gene. The CDR3 is made up of 16 amino acids. Written as DNA, the CDR3 is TGCGCCAGCAGCTTTTTACAGGGTGGGTCCTACAATGAGCAGTTCTTC. Translated: CASSFLQGGSYNEQFF.

The chain links TRBV4-1 to TRBJ1-2, with TRBD1 as a possible D gene (5 bases). The CDR3 sequence is 14 residues long. V was clipped by 0 bases and J by 8 bases, with 13 bases between them. Germline CDR1 reads MGHRA; CDR2 reads YSYEKL. CDR3 bases: TGCGCCAGCAGCCAAGAGGGACTCCTCAAAGGCTACACCTTC. This translates into CASSQEGLLKGYTF.

This CDR3 reads CASSLVQGNEQYF. In nucleotides, the CDR3 is TGTGCCAGCAGTCTCGTACAGGGAAACGAGCAGTACTTC. The chain joins TRBV6-5 to TRBJ2-7, with D possibly matching TRBD1 (6 bases). This CDR3 contains 13 residues. Germline-derived CDR1 and CDR2 are MNHEY and SVGAGI. Trimming left V 5 bases short and J 5 bases short, with 13 bases between.

A single count supports this clone. The chain uses TRBV19 and TRBJ2-2, with 9 bases lining up with TRBD2. Per the germline V gene, CDR1 is LNHDA and CDR2 is SQIVND (reference sequence). Losses at the gene ends were 5 bases for V and 5 bases for J; bases not matched to a gene: 9. This CDR3 spans 16 amino acids. CDR3 DNA: TGTGCCAGTAGTGCCTATCGGCGGGAGGGGACCGGGGAGCTGTTTTTT. This codes for CASSAYRREGTGELFF.

The chain couples TRBV11-2 to TRBJ2-3, with D possibly TRBD2 on 6 matching bases. Germline lookup yields CDR1 SGHAT and CDR2 FQNNGV. CDR3 length: 15 amino acids. The V gene lost 3 bases and the J gene lost 0 bases, with 10 bases spanning the gap. The CDR3 region is CASSFGTLSTDTQYF. CDR3 sequence (DNA): TGTGCCAGCAGCTTCGGGACTCTTAGCACAGATACGCAGTATTTT.